The rows below give T cell receptor beta chains drawn from one sample of a study of beta chain features in type 1 diabetes. TCRdb's copy holds only in-frame clones and misses some; the assay was immunoSEQ multiplex PCR. Here the sample spans around 260,000 clones, roughly 22% being singletons. Sequences were obtained from naive CD4+ T cells from blood. These receptor sequences come from a woman in her thirties or forties with type 1 diabetes. The CDR3 runs from the conserved cysteine through the conserved F or W. D genes are given only for firm matches. The listing skips clone size in some rows; elsewhere it reads once, few, many or a size class.

CDR3aa: CASSWTIDNEQFF
CDR3nt: TGTGCCAGCAGCTGGACTATCGACAATGAGCAGTTCTTC
abundance: .
v_gene: TRBV11-3
d_gene: .
j_gene: TRBJ2-1

CDR3aa: CASSLSASGSYEQYF
CDR3nt: TGTGCCAGCAGTTTAAGTGCTAGCGGGAGCTACGAGCAGTACTTC
abundance: few
v_gene: TRBV28
d_gene: TRBD2
j_gene: TRBJ2-7

CDR3aa: CSVGHTEAFF
CDR3nt: TGCAGCGTTGGGCACACTGAAGCTTTCTTT
abundance: .
v_gene: TRBV29-1
d_gene: .
j_gene: TRBJ1-1

CDR3aa: CASSLWGSSGRAHEQFF
CDR3nt: TGTGCCAGCAGCTTGTGGGGATCTAGCGGGAGGGCCCATGAGCAGTTCTTC
abundance: .
v_gene: TRBV5-8
d_gene: TRBD2
j_gene: TRBJ2-1

CDR3aa: CASSLKGPLVQGRAFF
CDR3nt: TGTGCCAGCAGTTTAAAGGGTCCCTTGGTCCAGGGCAGAGCTTTCTTT
abundance: .
v_gene: TRBV28
d_gene: .
j_gene: TRBJ1-1

CDR3aa: CAWSVRDREFF
CDR3nt: TGTGCCTGGAGTGTCCGGGACAGGGAGTTCTTC
abundance: few
v_gene: TRBV30
d_gene: TRBD1
j_gene: TRBJ2-1

CDR3aa: CASSTDRGANYGYTF
CDR3nt: TGTGCCAGCAGCACGGACAGGGGGGCTAACTATGGCTACACCTTC
abundance: .
v_gene: TRBV7-9
d_gene: TRBD1
j_gene: TRBJ1-2

CDR3aa: CASSLAGGTGEQYF
CDR3nt: TGTGCCAGCAGCTTAGCTGGGGGGACGGGCGAGCAGTACTTC
abundance: once
v_gene: TRBV7-9
d_gene: .
j_gene: TRBJ2-7

CDR3aa: CASSRTPSGLGYTF
CDR3nt: TGTGCCAGCAGTCGTACACCCTCGGGTCTCGGCTACACCTTC
abundance: few
v_gene: TRBV7-9
d_gene: .
j_gene: TRBJ1-2

CDR3aa: CAWTPRGETQYF
CDR3nt: TGTGCCTGGACGCCCCGGGGAGAGACCCAGTACTTC
abundance: few
v_gene: TRBV30
d_gene: .
j_gene: TRBJ2-5

CDR3aa: CASSPEGFF
CDR3nt: TGTGCCAGCAGCCCCGAGGGTTTCTTT
abundance: .
v_gene: TRBV14
d_gene: .
j_gene: TRBJ1-1

CDR3aa: CASSPPGLHATDSYNEQFF
CDR3nt: TGTGCCAGCAGCCCTCCGGGACTCCACGCCACTGACTCCTACAATGAGCAGTTCTTC
abundance: .
v_gene: TRBV14
d_gene: .
j_gene: TRBJ2-1

CDR3aa: CSVEARGGEQFF
CDR3nt: TGCAGCGTTGAGGCCAGGGGCGGTGAGCAGTTCTTC
abundance: .
v_gene: TRBV29-1
d_gene: .
j_gene: TRBJ2-1

CDR3aa: CASSLSGTDYGYTF
CDR3nt: TGTGCCAGCAGTTTATCCGGGACAGATTATGGCTACACCTTC
abundance: few
v_gene: TRBV27
d_gene: TRBD1
j_gene: TRBJ1-2